This T cell receptor (beta chain) was documented in a study of blood T cell repertoires in COVID-19. The method was immunoSEQ multiplex PCR; TCRdb's version includes in-frame clones alone and lacks a portion of them. The sample has about 69,000 clones; under 90% are singletons. The germline V and J ends were trimmed by 3 bases and 4 bases, with 3 bases remaining between them. This CDR3 has 11 residues. The V call is TRBV12-3 or TRBV12-4, the J call TRBJ2-5; D unclear. The sample consisted of peripheral blood. The TCR originated in a man aged 45-65 years with COVID-19, enrolled during active disease. The CDR3 coding sequence is TGTGCCAGCAGTTTTCTAGAGACCCAGTACTTC. Translating gives CASSFLETQYF.